Below, 19 T cell receptor beta chains from the same sample are listed, as sequenced in a study of OX40 agonist ivuxolimab in advanced cancers. Sequencing was performed with immunoSEQ multiplex PCR; in TCRdb, only in-frame clones are kept and a portion is missing. The sample has 91,000 or so clones, 86% seen once. The specimen comprised CD4+ or CD8+ T cells sorted from blood, sampled in a trial of the OX40 agonist ivuxolimab. The receptors shown here come from an adult with an advanced solid tumor such as melanoma, head and neck, liver or kidney cancer.

CDR3 amino acids: CASSLSMRGQDTQYF. As DNA, the CDR3 is TGTGCCAGCAGTTTATCGATGCGGGGTCAAGATACGCAGTATTTT. V usage is TRBV27 and J usage is TRBJ2-3, with D possibly matching TRBD2 (6 bases). The germline CDR1 and CDR2 sequences are MNHEY and SMNVEV (reference sequence). V lost 0 bases to trimming and J lost 5 bases, with 12 bases between them. The CDR3 extends over 15 amino acids.

The gene calls are TRBV19 and TRBJ2-7, with D perhaps matching TRBD1 or TRBD2 (5 bases each). The CDR3 runs 16 residues. Deletions cut 6 bases from V and 5 bases from J, with 23 bases between. Germline V lookup: CDR1 LNHDA, CDR2 SQIVND (reference sequence). The CDR3, as DNA: TGTGCCAGTAGAGCTTCTTTTGGGCAGGGACCCCACGAGCAGTACTTC. Amino acids: CASRASFGQGPHEQYF. Drawing the rest from reference TRBV19 and TRBJ2-7, the complete variable domain is DGGITQSPKYLFRKEGQNVTLSCEQNLNHDAMYWYRQDPGQGLRLIYYSQIVNDFQKGDIAEGYSVSREKKESFPLTVTSAQKNPTAFYLCASRASFGQGPHEQYFGPGTRLTVT.

This chain uses TRBV6-1 with TRBJ1-5; D call uncertain. V was cut by 3 bases and J by 0 bases, with 9 bases left in between. Germline assignment: CDR1 MNHNS and CDR2 SASEGT. The CDR3 contains 15 residues. The CDR3 coding sequence is TGTGCCAGCAGTGACTCCGGGCTTAGCAATCAGCCCCAGCATTTT. Translating gives CASSDSGLSNQPQHF.

Here the CDR3 reads CAISGPGQGSYEQYF. The DNA of the CDR3 is TGTGCCATCAGTGGCCCTGGACAGGGTTCCTACGAGCAGTACTTC. This rearrangement joins TRBV10-3 to TRBJ2-7; 8 bases agree with TRBD1. The ends lost 4 bases at V and 1 base at J; junction bases unmatched: 6. CDR3 size: 15 residues. Germline V gene sequence: CDR1 ENHRY, CDR2 SYGVKD.

The chain joins TRBV19 to TRBJ2-1; 8 bases map to TRBD1. Losses at the gene ends were 1 base for V and 3 bases for J; bases not matched to a gene: 2. There are 15 residues in the CDR3. Germline V gene lookup returns CDR1 LNHDA and CDR2 SQIVND (reference sequence). CDR3 DNA: TGTGCCAGTAGTATAGGGGGGACAGGCTACAATGAGCAGTTCTTC. Protein: CASSIGGTGYNEQFF. The whole variable domain, remainder taken from reference TRBV19 and TRBJ2-1, is DGGITQSPKYLFRKEGQNVTLSCEQNLNHDAMYWYRQDPGQGLRLIYYSQIVNDFQKGDIAEGYSVSREKKESFPLTVTSAQKNPTAFYLCASSIGGTGYNEQFFGPGTRLTVL.

The chain links TRBV5-1 to TRBJ2-5; 8 bases fit TRBD2. The germline CDR1 and CDR2 sequences are SGHRS and YFSETQ. The trim removed 4 bases at V and 5 bases at J, leaving 13 bases unmatched. The CDR3 runs 16 residues. CDR3: CASSPGLASRRETQYF. As DNA, the CDR3 is TGCGCCAGCAGCCCTGGACTAGCTTCCCGACGGGAGACCCAGTACTTC.

The V and J genes are TRBV10-2 and TRBJ2-5; 8 bases align to TRBD2. From germline, CDR1 is WSHSY and CDR2 SAAADI. V shed 0 bases, J shed 9 bases, and the junction held 6 bases outside the gene matches. The CDR3 runs to 14 residues. In nucleotides, the CDR3 is TGCGCCAGCAGTGAGTCACAGGCGCGGGGGGCCCAGTACTTC. Translating gives CASSESQARGAQYF.

J is TRBJ2-6 and V is TRBV27; D gene unclear. CDR1 and CDR2 from the germline V gene are MNHEY and SMNVEV (reference sequence). Trimming left V 5 bases short and J 6 bases short, with 14 bases between. The CDR3 has 15 amino acids. CDR3 in DNA: TGTGCCAGCAGTGCCCGGTCCCTGGAGGCCAACGTCCTGACTTTC. Its protein is CASSARSLEANVLTF.

The CDR3 sequence: CASSPGLAASYEQYF. Written as DNA, the CDR3 is TGTGCCAGCAGCCCCGGCCTAGCGGCCTCCTACGAGCAGTACTTC. The chain employs TRBV11-2 and TRBJ2-7; the match to TRBD2 covers 7 bases. The CDR3 is 15 residues long. Trimming removed 5 bases from V and 0 bases from J; junction bases left unmatched: 7. Germline CDR1 SGHAT, CDR2 FQNNGV.

V gene TRBV6-5 combines with J gene TRBJ1-2; D gene ambiguous. CDR1 MNHEY and CDR2 SVGAGI come from the germline V gene. The CDR3 is 15 residues long. The V and J ends lost 5 bases and 0 bases respectively, with 13 bases between them. In nucleotides, the CDR3 is TGTGCCAGCAGTCCCGGCGGCCACTCTAACTATGGCTACACCTTC. The encoded protein is CASSPGGHSNYGYTF.

This clone was picked up a small number of times. The J gene is TRBJ1-2, the V gene TRBV19; 12 bases agree with TRBD1. The V gene end was trimmed by 5 bases and the J gene end by 8 bases; junction bases not matched to a gene: 9. Germline loops: CDR1 LNHDA, CDR2 SQIVND (reference sequence). This CDR3 is built from 15 residues. CDR3 in amino acids: CASSDTGTGGRGYTF. Here the CDR3 DNA reads TGTGCCAGTAGTGATACCGGGACAGGGGGCAGGGGCTACACCTTC.

This chain connects TRBV30 to TRBJ2-5; D may be TRBD2 (6 bases). Germline V lookup: CDR1 GTSNPN, CDR2 SVGIG (reference sequence). V shed 2 bases and J shed 5 bases, with 15 bases lying between them. CDR3 size: 14 residues. The CDR3 DNA is TGTGCCTGGAGTACAGGAGGGGCCGGCGAGACCCAGTACTTC. This gives the protein CAWSTGGAGETQYF.

This chain connects TRBV2 to TRBJ1-4; perhaps TRBD1 as D (5 bases). V lost 1 base to trimming and J lost 8 bases, with 14 bases between them. The CDR3 runs 15 residues. CDR1 and CDR2 (germline): SNHLY, FYNNEI. This CDR3 reads CASSEGGTKGEKLFF. The CDR3 DNA is TGTGCCAGCAGTGAAGGTGGAACGAAGGGGGAAAAACTGTTTTTT.

The chain carries TRBV19 and TRBJ1-2, with TRBD1 as a possible D gene (5 bases). The V and J ends lost 8 bases and 4 bases respectively, with 17 bases between them. CDR1 and CDR2 (germline): LNHDA, SQIVND (reference sequence). The CDR3 is 14 amino acids. DNA for the CDR3: TGTGCCAGTTCCAGGGTAGAGGGGCCCTATGGCTACACCTTC. Protein product: CASSRVEGPYGYTF.

This chain links TRBV6-6 with TRBJ2-3; 9 bases are a match to TRBD2. Germline V gene sequence: CDR1 MNHNY, CDR2 SVGAGI (reference sequence). V was clipped by 4 bases and J by 1 base; unmatched bases: 0. This CDR3 comprises 14 residues. This chain's CDR3 is CASSLAGGTDTQYF. The CDR3 coding sequence is TGTGCCAGCAGTTTAGCGGGAGGCACAGATACGCAGTATTTT.

This sequence joins TRBV5-1 and TRBJ2-7, with D uncertain. The V end was cut by 0 bases, the J end by 0 bases, with 10 bases between. CDR1 is SGHRS, CDR2 YFSETQ, per germline. The CDR3 sequence is 15 residues long. The CDR3 spells CASSLVTSVSYEQYF. CDR3 coding DNA: TGCGCCAGCAGCTTGGTTACGTCAGTCTCCTACGAGCAGTACTTC.

This clone was seen more than once but under ten times. The V and J genes are TRBV18 and TRBJ1-1; 7 bases line up with TRBD1. This CDR3 contains 14 residues. After removal of 3 bases from V and 1 base from J, the junction contained 2 bases not matched to a gene. Germline values: CDR1 KGHSH, CDR2 LQKENI. In DNA form, the CDR3 reads TGTGCCAGCTCACCCAGGGGGGGGAACACTGAAGCTTTCTTT. The encoded protein is CASSPRGGNTEAFF.

The chain recombines TRBV2 with TRBJ2-7; no clear D. This CDR3 is 12 amino acids long. Germline-derived CDR1 and CDR2 are SNHLY and FYNNEI. V was pared by 1 base and J by 4 bases, with 5 bases between. The CDR3 DNA reads as TGTGCCAGCAGTGAAGAAAAGTACGAGCAGTACTTC. Translation: CASSEEKYEQYF. Combining the CDR3 with reference TRBV2 and TRBJ2-7 gives the whole variable domain EPEVTQTPSHQVTQMGQEVILRCVPISNHLYFYWYRQILGQKVEFLVSFYNNEISEKSEIFDDQFSVERPDGSNFTLKIRSTKLEDSAMYFCASSEEKYEQYFGPGTRLTVT.

The chain employs TRBV5-8 and TRBJ1-2; TRBD1 is a possible D gene (5 bases). V lost 3 bases and J lost 4, with 7 bases in between. The CDR3 contains 12 residues. Germline CDR1 is SGHTS and CDR2 is YDEGEE. The CDR3 region is CASSSQGYGYTF. CDR3 nucleotide sequence: TGTGCCAGCAGCTCTCAGGGCTATGGCTACACCTTC.